The clone carrying this T cell receptor beta chain was picked up a small number of times. CDR1 and CDR2 from the germline V gene are SGHRS and YFSETQ. With 4 bases removed from V and 10 bases from J, the gap between germline ends came to 18 bases. CDR3 length: 15 residues. The source of the sample is a study of CD8+CD57+ T cells in acquired aplastic anemia. Whoever was chosen for sequencing had shown CD8+CD57+ cell expansion by flow cytometry. Among the patients, none had received any therapy at the time of blood sampling. Using genomic DNA as the template, TCR beta VDJ and CDR3 profiling was carried out. Using its own MiXCR run on the reads, TCRdb lists one record per CDR3 protein. The sample includes around 150,000 distinct CDR3 sequences, about two thirds seen only once; the top ten take 35% to 60%.

This clonotype originated in a human donor with aplastic anemia. Sample: sorted CD4+, CD8+, or CD8+CD57+ T cells (not recorded which) from PBMCs. The gene calls are TRBV5-1 and TRBJ1-6; possibly TRBD1 for D (6 bases). CDR3 DNA sequence: TGCGCCAGCAGCCAACTACAGGGTTTGGGGTCACCCCTCCACTTT. It encodes CASSQLQGLGSPLHF.